This TCR beta chain was sequenced for a study of cytomegalovirus exposure and HLA in healthy donors. A word on this clone: The antigen is not known.

This CDR3 spans 13 amino acids. The V end was cut by 4 bases, the J end by 4 bases, with 10 bases between. CDR1 MNHEY and CDR2 SVGAGI come from the germline V gene. With 60 Vbeta and 13 Jbeta primers, the PCR was carried out. The table came from immunoSEQ multiplex PCR; TCRdb's copy has only in-frame clones and leaves some out. Of about 150,000 clones listed, roughly 83% are singletons. Regarding the study as a whole: Published work reported that the classifier diagnosed cytomegalovirus status with high specificity and sensitivity. Upon later analysis, HLA-associated TCR beta chains proved more clonally expanded than other, equally common chains. What a later analysis showed was that several of the most significant clusters appeared linked to common viral pathogens. Likely technical artifact: a cluster of highly shared sequence variants.

This clonotype originated in a boy younger than 10 in good health and CMV-seronegative. This chain joins TRBV6-5 and TRBJ1-2; D uncertain. The specimen sequenced was PBMCs. The CDR3 nucleotides read TGTGCCAGCAGTTTGAAGCCTAGCTATGGCTACACCTTC. Protein sequence: CASSLKPSYGYTF.